These 17 T cell receptor beta chains were sequenced from one sample in a study of cytomegalovirus exposure and HLA in healthy donors. With 60 Vbeta and 13 Jbeta primers, the PCR was carried out. Only in-frame clones appear in the TCRdb table, and some are missing; sequencing was by immunoSEQ multiplex PCR. The sample consists of about 180,000 clones, roughly 81% of them appearing once. Source material: PBMCs. These receptors came from a girl aged 5 to 17 in good health and CMV-seropositive.

This clone was detected only a few times. The chain couples TRBV27 to TRBJ2-7, with D possibly TRBD2 on 6 matching bases. This CDR3 spans 14 amino acids. Germline assignment: CDR1 MNHEY and CDR2 SMNVEV (reference sequence). Trimming cost V 2 bases and J 3 bases, with 11 bases left between them. The CDR3 sequence is CASSLGGGFYEQYF. DNA of the CDR3: TGTGCCAGCAGTTTAGGCGGAGGGTTCTACGAGCAGTACTTC.

V gene TRBV10-2 combines with J gene TRBJ1-2; perhaps TRBD1 as D (5 bases). From germline, CDR1 is WSHSY and CDR2 SAAADI. V dropped 3 bases and J dropped 10 bases, with 15 bases sitting between them. The CDR3 consists of 13 residues. The CDR3 is CASSEYRTNAYTF. The CDR3 bases are TGCGCCAGCAGTGAATACAGGACGAATGCCTACACCTTC.

The V call is TRBV9, the J call TRBJ2-1, with TRBD2 matching over 14 bases. Germline V gives CDR1 SGDLS, CDR2 YYNGEE. CDR3 length equals 15 residues. Losses at the gene ends were 3 bases for V and 4 bases for J; bases not matched to a gene: 0. The CDR3 nucleotides are TGTGCCAGCAGCGGGACTAGCGGGGGGTACAATGAGCAGTTCTTC. This translates into CASSGTSGGYNEQFF.

V gene TRBV9 combines with J gene TRBJ1-2; possibly TRBD1 for D (5 bases). Germline values: CDR1 SGDLS, CDR2 YYNGEE. The ends were cut back, 4 bases at V and 3 bases at J, with 10 bases in the middle. This CDR3 has 13 residues. The CDR3 DNA sequence: TGTGCCAGCAGCCATGGGGGGGACTATGGCTACACCTTC. Amino acid sequence: CASSHGGDYGYTF.

The rearrangement joins TRBV18 to TRBJ1-5; a possible D gene is TRBD1 (6 bases). The CDR3 extends over 14 amino acids. CDR1 is KGHSH, CDR2 LQKENI, per germline. V lost 2 bases, J lost 7 bases, and 12 bases lay in between. The CDR3 loop reads CASSPSDGGQPQHF. The CDR3 coding sequence is TGTGCCAGCTCACCAAGTGATGGGGGCCAGCCCCAGCATTTT.

The genes are TRBV4-1 and TRBJ2-2; D is undetermined. The CDR3 covers 14 residues. Trimming left V 4 bases short and J 0 bases short, with 6 bases between. CDR1 is MGHRA, CDR2 YSYEKL, per germline. CDR3 amino acids: CASSPTTNTGELFF. As DNA, the CDR3 is TGCGCCAGCAGCCCGACAACGAACACCGGGGAGCTGTTTTTT.

V and J are TRBV30 and TRBJ2-7; D perhaps matches TRBD1 (5 bases). With 0 bases removed from V and 3 bases from J, the gap between germline ends came to 15 bases. The CDR3 spans 15 residues. From germline, CDR1 is GTSNPN and CDR2 SVGIG (reference sequence). The CDR3 DNA is TGTGCCTGGAGTGTTCCCTGGCAGGGATACTACGAGCAGTACTTC. It yields the protein CAWSVPWQGYYEQYF.

The gene calls are TRBV9 and TRBJ1-1; maybe TRBD1 (6 bases). Germline assignment: CDR1 SGDLS and CDR2 YYNGEE. The CDR3 runs to 15 residues. The germline V and J ends were trimmed by 3 bases and 5 bases, with 17 bases remaining between them. The CDR3 loop reads CASSASSRGGTEAFF. The CDR3 nucleotides read TGTGCCAGCAGCGCCTCATCAAGGGGGGGGACTGAAGCTTTCTTT.

This clone was picked up one time. This chain connects TRBV7-6 to TRBJ1-1; D call uncertain. The CDR3 is 13 residues long. Trimming took 4 bases from V and 5 from J, leaving 11 bases between them. CDR1 is SGHVS, CDR2 FNYEAQ, per germline. The CDR3 region is CASSSRERTEAFF. The CDR3 DNA reads as TGTGCCAGCAGCTCGCGGGAGAGGACTGAAGCTTTCTTT.

The gene calls are TRBV12-5 and TRBJ2-7; unclear D gene. This CDR3 is 13 amino acids long. The V gene's germline CDR1 is LGHNT and CDR2 FRNRAP. The V gene lost 4 bases and the J gene lost 1 base, with 8 bases spanning the gap. Written as DNA, the CDR3 is TGTGCTAGTGGTTCGACAATTTCCTACGAGCAGTACTTC. It yields the protein CASGSTISYEQYF.

By sample fraction, this clone is medium-sized. The V gene is TRBV21-1, the J gene TRBJ2-7; the listed D gene, TRBD2, was not tested against the DNA. TRBV21-1 is termed a pseudogene. The CDR3 spans 12 residues. The CDR3 sequence: CASNVASYEQYF. Written as DNA, the CDR3 is TGTGCCAGCAACGTAGCCTCCTACGAGCAGTACTTC.

J is TRBJ2-7 and V is TRBV2; 8 bases are a match to TRBD1. Per germline, CDR1 SNHLY and CDR2 FYNNEI. Unmatched junction bases numbered 2, after V lost 3 bases and J lost 4 bases. The CDR3 runs to 13 residues. CDR3 coding DNA: TGTGCCAGCAGTGACAGGGGGCAGTACGAGCAGTACTTC. It encodes CASSDRGQYEQYF.

The V call is TRBV12-5, the J call TRBJ2-1; 11 bases map to TRBD2. The CDR3 loop spans 15 amino acids. Losses at the gene ends were 6 bases for V and 5 bases for J; bases not matched to a gene: 6. CDR1 and CDR2 (germline): LGHNT, FRNRAP. CDR3 in amino acids: CASGGSGGENNEQFF. The CDR3 nucleotides read TGTGCTAGTGGGGGTAGCGGGGGGGAGAACAATGAGCAGTTCTTC.

V is TRBV7-3 and J is TRBJ1-1, with D tentatively TRBD1 (5 bases). V was cut by 5 bases and J by 4 bases, with 11 bases left in between. The CDR3 covers 13 residues. Germline CDR1 reads SGHTA; CDR2 reads FQGTGA. The CDR3 DNA reads as TGTGCCAGCAGCCCGGGGGGGAGCACTGAAGCTTTCTTT. Translating it yields CASSPGGSTEAFF.

In this sample, this clone turned up a few times. V usage is TRBV29-1 and J usage is TRBJ1-6; a weak D match, TRBD1 (5 bases). Trimming removed 7 bases at V and 5 bases at J, with 9 bases between. CDR1 and CDR2 (germline): SQVTM, ANQGSEA. CDR3 size: 12 residues. The CDR3 protein is CSAPGDNSPLHF. Here the CDR3 DNA reads TGCAGCGCCCCGGGGGATAATTCACCCCTCCACTTT.

This clone was seen only a few times. The genes are TRBV7-9 and TRBJ2-1, with TRBD2 matching 13 bases. Trimming at V came to 4 bases and at J to 2 bases, leaving 5 bases not matched to a gene. The CDR3 is 17 amino acids. In germline, CDR1 is SEHNR, CDR2 FQNEAQ (reference sequence). CDR3 in DNA: TGTGCCAGCAGCTATGGGACTAGCGGGGTAACCTACAATGAGCAGTTCTTC. Protein product: CASSYGTSGVTYNEQFF.

The chain links TRBV7-9 to TRBJ2-4; D is ambiguous. Trimming removed 0 bases at V and 12 bases at J, with 12 bases between. This CDR3 spans 13 amino acids. Germline V gene sequence: CDR1 SEHNR, CDR2 FQNEAQ (reference sequence). CDR3 DNA sequence: TGTGCCAGCAGCTTAGCAAGCGAGGATGGTCAGTACTTC. The encoded protein is CASSLASEDGQYF.